This T cell receptor beta chain is drawn from a study of blood T cell repertoires in COVID-19 (dated by TCRdb to the early 2020s). Looking at the study overall: Samples from collaborators originated in the United States, Italy and Spain and spanned both the acute and convalescent phases of COVID-19. Nearly every sample came with metadata listing a de-identified subject ID, COVID-19 status, age in years and sex. The material from the prospective study consisted of cDNA or gDNA derived from T cells, B-cell-depleted T cells, or PBMCs. The samples were drawn from two sources: the first 160 participants of the ongoing ImmuneRACE study, and some 1,300 subjects contributed by 6 global collaborators. The repertoires were released in a freely available public database intended as a resource for research on the immune response to SARS-CoV-2. Where HLA class I and class II types were available, the types were taken from metadata supplied by the sample provider, not from assay-based typing. Subjects who had been exposed to COVID-19, were actively infected with it, or had recovered from it provided the deeply sampled blood TCRbeta repertoires that made up the dataset. Points the paper makes about the study in general: The quantity of clinical and demographic metadata differed by source and by participant and was supplied without curation.

Each collaborating institution followed its own protocols to collect whole blood in K2EDTA tubes. For TCRbeta analysis, collaborators shipped samples in one of three forms: frozen whole blood, isolated PBMCs, or DNA extracted from either of those sample types. TCRbeta CDR3 regions were amplified from genomic DNA by means of the immunoSEQ Assay, a bias-controlled multiplex PCR. Processing in the source paper ran as follows. Within the assay, amplification of reference gene primers was used to estimate how many nucleated cells each sample contained. To quantify the absolute abundance of each unique TCRbeta CDR3 rearrangement, sequence reads were collapsed and filtered. Productive Simpson clonality was computed per sample as the square root of Simpson's diversity index over productive rearrangements. The table was pulled from immuneACCESS by TCRdb, which kept in-frame rearrangements only. Such tables lose some clones; where checked, under half of the loss comes from unresolved V genes, and the rest has no known cause. D and trimming were read from the DNA, whereas the V and J calls and clone size are those reported in that table. The sample has approximately 210,000 clones on record, approximately 80% of them singletons. The ten largest make up about 20% of the sample.

Concerning this clone itself: Its antigen has not been determined. No qualities accompany the bases; no much larger clone lies one base away.

The CDR3 spans 17 residues, from the cysteine through the phenylalanine. Just CDR3 DNA is preserved here, 51 bases in frame from base 1. Sequences LNHDA (CDR1) and SQIVND (CDR2) are obtained from the germline V gene (reference sequence). V loses 6 bases at its end and J loses 1 base; junction bases beyond the gene matches: 13. This clonotype was sampled from a human donor in a cohort sampled during active COVID-19. The chain is encoded by TRBV19 joined to TRBJ2-3, with 7 bases aligning to TRBD1. The sequenced material came from peripheral blood. This receptor carries the CDR3 CASSPIGIQGGTDTQYF. The base sequence is TGTGCCAGTAGCCCTATAGGAATTCAGGGGGGCACAGATACGCAGTATTTT.